This T cell receptor (beta chain) was sequenced in a study of regulatory T cells in long-lasting Graves disease. Broader study findings: The analysis examined peripheral blood only and excluded thyroid tissue.

This clonotype showed up many times. What it binds is not known. Regarding time point: newly diagnosed GD, antithyroid drugs for less than 3 months. Making the TCR library involved RNA that had been extracted from PBMCs. For TCR beta, libraries came from iRepertoire HTBI primers and Arm-PCR of CDR3 regions. MiXCR, run by TCRdb on the multiplex PCR reads, gives a single entry per CDR3 protein. Of about 380,000 distinct CDR3 sequences in the sample, about a sixth were seen once. This CDR3 region has 13 residues. The germline V and J ends were trimmed by 3 bases and 4 bases, with 9 bases remaining between them.

J is TRBJ1-1 and V is TRBV12-3 or TRBV12-4; unclear D gene. This material consisted of peripheral blood mononuclear cells (PBMCs), taken at new diagnosis, from a patient treated with antithyroid drugs. This receptor was identified in a female donor with Graves disease. CDR3 residues: CASSLTPSTEAFF. Here the CDR3 DNA reads TGTGCCAGCAGTTTGACCCCCAGCACTGAAGCTTTCTTT.